Below, one T cell receptor beta chain is given with its context. The clone's antigen remains unknown. Qualities for individual bases were not recorded, and no much larger clone is one base off. Using bias-controlled multiplex PCR with the immunoSEQ v3 hsTCRB kit, the TCR beta CDR3 regions were amplified from genomic DNA. An Illumina NextSeq 500 was used to sequence the TCR libraries, reaching 2 million or so read pairs at survey level or roughly 4.5-6.5 million at deep level. As for how the authors treated the data: V, D and J genes were assigned, non-productive sequences were removed, and clonality was reported by immunoSEQ Analyzer software. Repertoires were compared using productive Simpson clonality and Morisita overlap index of productive TRB rearrangements between infused TIL and blood. The absolute count of a clonotype in blood was estimated by multiplying the lymphocyte count by the CD3+ fraction and by the productive frequency of the clone. TCRdb carries this immuneACCESS record with in-frame sequences only. Its versions omit some clonotypes, under half of them owing to an unresolved V gene in the studies checked, with the rest unexplained. For V, J and clone size, that table is used; D and trimming come from the DNA. Here the sample has 25,000 to 35,000 clones; around three quarters occur a single time. About 2.5% of the sample is in the top ten clones.

This specimen belongs to a study of TIL therapy for anti-PD-1-resistant metastatic lung cancer (dated by TCRdb to the early 2020s). Regarding the study in general: Tumors were collected before any PD-1/PD-L1 blockade, after which patients were given nivolumab, and patients who progressed were given lymphodepletion, an infusion of expanded TIL and IL-2. A median age of about 57 years (range about 35-80) and a median tumor PD-L1 proportion score of approximately 6% were recorded among enrolled patients. The cohort was composed predominantly of lung adenocarcinoma, with a handful of EGFR-mutant and two ALK-rearranged tumors included, and half of patients were identified as current or former smokers. T cell receptor beta sequencing of tumor and peripheral blood served to follow clonotypes across the tumor, the expanded TIL product, and serial blood samples. A median non-synonymous tumor mutation burden of approximately 1.4 mutations per megabase was determined across the cohort by whole-exome sequencing. General findings and caveats noted by the study authors: Infused TIL clonotypes partially replaced the baseline peripheral repertoire then decayed over months, with no apparent association between persistence and response. The study protocol defined all tumor marker inferences as exploratory. The cohort was highly selected, with more treatment-naive, never-smoker and oncogene-addicted patients than typical, limiting generalizability.

The time point label here, explained by the study, means: pre-treatment sample, taken before nivolumab and TIL therapy. Adults with stage 4 NSCLC were enrolled from October 2017 to January 2020 in a dual-center phase I trial. The samples were obtained from a phase I trial that was single-arm and open-label and tested tumor-infiltrating lymphocyte therapy combined with nivolumab in advanced non-small cell lung cancer. Blood mononuclear cells were isolated from EDTA tubes by Ficoll gradient and were snap-frozen as pellets, and DNA was extracted with a Qiagen mini-prep kit. This sample comprised blood, obtained at baseline. The origin of this receptor is a woman aged 30-79 years with non-small cell lung cancer.

DNA sequence: TGTGCCAGCAGCGCTAGAGCGGGAGGTAATTACGAGCAGTACTTC. This yields the protein CASSARAGGNYEQYF. The sequence links TRBV9 to TRBJ2-7; TRBD2 agrees with 9 junctional bases. Trimming removed 3 bases from V and 4 bases from J; the gene matches leave 8 bases unexplained. The germline V gene supplies CDR1 SGDLS and CDR2 YYNGEE. The CDR3 sequence holds 15 residues, the cysteine and phenylalanine included. Only the CDR3 region is kept as DNA, spanning 45 bases read in frame from base 1.